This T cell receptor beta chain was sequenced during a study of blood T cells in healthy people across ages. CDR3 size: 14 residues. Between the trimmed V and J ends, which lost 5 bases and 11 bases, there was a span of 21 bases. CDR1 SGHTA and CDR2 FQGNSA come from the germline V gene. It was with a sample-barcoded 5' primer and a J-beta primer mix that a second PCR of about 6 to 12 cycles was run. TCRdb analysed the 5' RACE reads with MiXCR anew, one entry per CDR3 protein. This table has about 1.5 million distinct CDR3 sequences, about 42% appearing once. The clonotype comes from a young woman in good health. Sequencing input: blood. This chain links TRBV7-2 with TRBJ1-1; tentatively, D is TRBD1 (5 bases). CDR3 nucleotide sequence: TGTGCCAGCAGCGCCCGCCCCACAGGCCAGGTCGCTTTCTTT. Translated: CASSARPTGQVAFF.